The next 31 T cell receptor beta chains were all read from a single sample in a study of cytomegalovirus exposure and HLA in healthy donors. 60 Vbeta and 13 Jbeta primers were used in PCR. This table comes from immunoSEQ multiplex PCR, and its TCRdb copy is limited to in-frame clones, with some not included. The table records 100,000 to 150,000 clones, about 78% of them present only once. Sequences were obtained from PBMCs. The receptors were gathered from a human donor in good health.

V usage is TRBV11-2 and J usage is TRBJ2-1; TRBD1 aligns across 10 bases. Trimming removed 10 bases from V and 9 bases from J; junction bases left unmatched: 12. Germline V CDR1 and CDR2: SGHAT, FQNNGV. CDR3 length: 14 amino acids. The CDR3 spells CATRPGQGYSEQFF. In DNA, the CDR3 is TGTGCCACCCGACCGGGACAGGGGTATAGTGAGCAGTTCTTC.

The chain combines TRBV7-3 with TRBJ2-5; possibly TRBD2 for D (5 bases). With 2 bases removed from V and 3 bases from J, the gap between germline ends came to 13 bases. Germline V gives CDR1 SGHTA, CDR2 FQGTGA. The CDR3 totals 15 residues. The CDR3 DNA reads TGTGCCAGCAGCTTAGGAGGACGGTCAGAAGAGACCCAGTACTTC. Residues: CASSLGGRSEETQYF.

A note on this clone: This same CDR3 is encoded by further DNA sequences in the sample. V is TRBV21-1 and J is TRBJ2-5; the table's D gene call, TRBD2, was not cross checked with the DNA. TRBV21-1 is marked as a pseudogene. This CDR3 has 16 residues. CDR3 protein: CASSKALLAGEETQYF. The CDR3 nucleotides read TGTGCCAGCAGCAAAGCGCTTTTAGCGGGGGAGGAGACCCAGTACTTC.

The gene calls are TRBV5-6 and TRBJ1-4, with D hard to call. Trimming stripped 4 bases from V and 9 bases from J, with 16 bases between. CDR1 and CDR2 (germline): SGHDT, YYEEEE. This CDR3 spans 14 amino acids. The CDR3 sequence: CASSGPGRQQKLFF. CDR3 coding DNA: TGTGCCAGCAGCGGGCCCGGAAGGCAACAAAAACTGTTTTTT.

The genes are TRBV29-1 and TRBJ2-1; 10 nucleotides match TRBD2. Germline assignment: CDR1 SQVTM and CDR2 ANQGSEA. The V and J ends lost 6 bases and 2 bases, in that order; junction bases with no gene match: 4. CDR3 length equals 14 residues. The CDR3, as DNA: TGCAGCGTAGTAGCGGGAGGCCCCTACAATGAGCAGTTCTTC. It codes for CSVVAGGPYNEQFF.

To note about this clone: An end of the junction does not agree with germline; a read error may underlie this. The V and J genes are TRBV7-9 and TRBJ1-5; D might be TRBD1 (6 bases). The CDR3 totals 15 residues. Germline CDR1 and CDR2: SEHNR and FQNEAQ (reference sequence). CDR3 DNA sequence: TGTTCCAGCAGCCCCACAGGGCAAGGCAATCAGCCCCAGCATTTT. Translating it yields CSSSPTGQGNQPQHF.

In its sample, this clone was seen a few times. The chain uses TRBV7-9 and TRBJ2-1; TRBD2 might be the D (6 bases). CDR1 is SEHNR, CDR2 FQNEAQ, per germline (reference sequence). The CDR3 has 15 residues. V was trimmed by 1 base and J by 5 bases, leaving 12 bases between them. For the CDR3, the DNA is TGTGCCAGCAGCTTAGGGGGGACTGAAAACAATGAGCAGTTCTTC. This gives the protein CASSLGGTENNEQFF.

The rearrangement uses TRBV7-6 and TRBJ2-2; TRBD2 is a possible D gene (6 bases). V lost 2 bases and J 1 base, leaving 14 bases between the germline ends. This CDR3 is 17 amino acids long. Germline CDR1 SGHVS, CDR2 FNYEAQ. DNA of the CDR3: TGTGCCAGCAGCTTAACCCCCAATAGCGGGAACACCGGGGAGCTGTTTTTT. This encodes CASSLTPNSGNTGELFF.

Here the CDR3 reads CASSPDGAGGQETQYF. The CDR3 DNA sequence: TGCGCCAGCAGCCCTGATGGGGCGGGGGGCCAAGAGACCCAGTACTTC. The rearrangement links TRBV5-1 to TRBJ2-5; 8 bases agree with TRBD2. Germline lookup yields CDR1 SGHRS and CDR2 YFSETQ. Germline trimming cut 4 bases from V and 1 base from J; bases unmatched to any gene: 9. The CDR3 sequence is 16 residues long.

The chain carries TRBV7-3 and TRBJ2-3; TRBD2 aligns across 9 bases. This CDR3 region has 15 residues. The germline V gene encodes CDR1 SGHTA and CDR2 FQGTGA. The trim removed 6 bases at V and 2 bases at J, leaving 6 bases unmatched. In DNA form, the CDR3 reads TGTGCCAGCAGTATTAGGGGACTAGCCACAGATACGCAGTATTTT. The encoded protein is CASSIRGLATDTQYF.

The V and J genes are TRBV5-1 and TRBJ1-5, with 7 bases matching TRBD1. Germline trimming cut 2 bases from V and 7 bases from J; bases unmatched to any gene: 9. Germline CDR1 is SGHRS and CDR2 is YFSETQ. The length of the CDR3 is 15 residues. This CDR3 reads CASSFPRQGSQPQHF. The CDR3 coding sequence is TGCGCCAGCAGCTTCCCGCGACAGGGTAGCCAGCCCCAGCATTTT.

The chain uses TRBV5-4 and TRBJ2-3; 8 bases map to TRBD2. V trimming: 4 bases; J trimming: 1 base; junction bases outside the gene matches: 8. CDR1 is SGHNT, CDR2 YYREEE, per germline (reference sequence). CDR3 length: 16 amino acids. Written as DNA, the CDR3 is TGTGCCAGCAGCCCCCCGGGGGGGCTGGGCACAGATACGCAGTATTTT. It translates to CASSPPGGLGTDTQYF.

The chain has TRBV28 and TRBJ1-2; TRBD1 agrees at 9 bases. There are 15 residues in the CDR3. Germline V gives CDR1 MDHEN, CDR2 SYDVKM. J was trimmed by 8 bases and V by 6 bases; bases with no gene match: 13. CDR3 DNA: TGTGCCAGCAGCGAAACACACAGGGGGCCAGGAGGCTACACCTTC. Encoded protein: CASSETHRGPGGYTF.

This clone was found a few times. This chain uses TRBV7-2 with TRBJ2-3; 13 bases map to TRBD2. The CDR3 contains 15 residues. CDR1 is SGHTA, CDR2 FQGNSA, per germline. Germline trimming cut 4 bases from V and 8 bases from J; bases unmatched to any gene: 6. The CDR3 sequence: CASSSRGTSGTTQYF. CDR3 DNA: TGTGCCAGCAGCTCTAGAGGGACTAGCGGGACTACGCAGTATTTT.

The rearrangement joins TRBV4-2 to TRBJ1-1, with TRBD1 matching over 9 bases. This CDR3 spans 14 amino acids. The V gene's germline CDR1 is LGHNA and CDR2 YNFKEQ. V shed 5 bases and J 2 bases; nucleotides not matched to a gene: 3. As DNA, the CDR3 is TGTGCCAGCAGCACAACAGGGGGCAACACTGAAGCTTTCTTT. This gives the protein CASSTTGGNTEAFF.

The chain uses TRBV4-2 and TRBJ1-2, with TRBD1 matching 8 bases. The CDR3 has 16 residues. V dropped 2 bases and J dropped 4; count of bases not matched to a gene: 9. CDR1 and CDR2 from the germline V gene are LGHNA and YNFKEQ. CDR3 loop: CASSQQPTGGSYGYTF. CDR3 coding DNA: TGTGCCAGCAGCCAACAGCCCACAGGGGGGAGCTATGGCTACACCTTC.

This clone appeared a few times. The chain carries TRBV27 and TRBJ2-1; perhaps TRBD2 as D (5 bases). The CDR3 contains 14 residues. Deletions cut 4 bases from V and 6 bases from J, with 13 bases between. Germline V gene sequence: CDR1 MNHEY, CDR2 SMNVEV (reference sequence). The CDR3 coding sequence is TGTGCCAGCAGTTCTAGCCGTTCTTCCAATGAGCAGTTCTTC. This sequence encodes CASSSSRSSNEQFF.

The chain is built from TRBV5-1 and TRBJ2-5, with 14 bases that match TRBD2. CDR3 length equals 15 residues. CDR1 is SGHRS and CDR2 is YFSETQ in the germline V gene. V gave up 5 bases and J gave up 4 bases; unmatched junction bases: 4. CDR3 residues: CASSRGLAGVETQYF. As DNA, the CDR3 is TGCGCCAGCAGTAGGGGACTAGCGGGAGTAGAGACCCAGTACTTC.

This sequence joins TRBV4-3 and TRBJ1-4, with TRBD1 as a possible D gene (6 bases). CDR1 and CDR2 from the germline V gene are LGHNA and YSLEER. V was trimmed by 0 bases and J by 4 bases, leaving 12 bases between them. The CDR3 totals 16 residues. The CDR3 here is CASSQEPPGVNEKLFF. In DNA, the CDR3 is TGCGCCAGCAGCCAAGAGCCCCCAGGGGTTAATGAAAAACTGTTTTTT.

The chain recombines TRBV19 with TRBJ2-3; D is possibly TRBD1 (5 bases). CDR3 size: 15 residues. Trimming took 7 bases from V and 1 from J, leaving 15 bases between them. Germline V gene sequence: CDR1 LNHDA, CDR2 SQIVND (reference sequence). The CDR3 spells CASIPREKGTDTQYF. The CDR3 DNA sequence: TGTGCCAGTATCCCCAGGGAAAAGGGCACAGATACGCAGTATTTT.

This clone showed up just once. The CDR3 nucleotides are TGTGCCACCAGCAGAGATCAACCAGTTTCGAACACTGAAGCTTTCTTT. Protein product: CATSRDQPVSNTEAFF. The chain has TRBV15 and TRBJ1-1; D gene ambiguous. CDR3 length: 16 amino acids. Between the trimmed V and J ends, which lost 0 bases and 1 base, there was a span of 12 bases. Germline CDR1 and CDR2: LNHNV and YYDKDF (reference sequence).

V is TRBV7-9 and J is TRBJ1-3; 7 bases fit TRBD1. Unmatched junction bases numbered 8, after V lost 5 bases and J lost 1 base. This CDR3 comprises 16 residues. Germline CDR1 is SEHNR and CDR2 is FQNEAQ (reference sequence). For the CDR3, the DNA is TGTGCCAGCAGCCTCCCAGGGGGGAAGTCTGGAAACACCATATATTTT. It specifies CASSLPGGKSGNTIYF.

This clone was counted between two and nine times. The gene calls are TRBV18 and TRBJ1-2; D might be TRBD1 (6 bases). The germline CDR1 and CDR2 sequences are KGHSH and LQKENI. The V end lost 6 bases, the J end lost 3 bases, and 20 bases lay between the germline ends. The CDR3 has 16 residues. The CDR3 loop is CASSPSLQGGYYGYTF. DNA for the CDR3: TGTGCCAGCTCCCCTTCCCTACAGGGCGGCTACTATGGCTACACCTTC.

CDR3 amino acids: CASRGTGRYEQYF. The CDR3 coding sequence is TGTGCCAGCAGGGGGACAGGGCGGTACGAGCAGTACTTC. The V call is TRBV6-1, the J call TRBJ2-7; 9 bases are shared with TRBD1. The V segment lost 6 bases and the J segment 4 bases; nucleotides outside the gene matches: 4. The CDR3 has 13 amino acids. Germline CDR1 MNHNS, CDR2 SASEGT.

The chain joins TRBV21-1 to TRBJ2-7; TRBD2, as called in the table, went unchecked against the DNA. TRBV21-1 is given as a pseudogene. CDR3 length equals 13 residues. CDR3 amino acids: CASSQGLVAKQYF. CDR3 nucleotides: TGTGCCAGCAGCCAGGGACTAGTTGCGAAGCAGTACTTC.

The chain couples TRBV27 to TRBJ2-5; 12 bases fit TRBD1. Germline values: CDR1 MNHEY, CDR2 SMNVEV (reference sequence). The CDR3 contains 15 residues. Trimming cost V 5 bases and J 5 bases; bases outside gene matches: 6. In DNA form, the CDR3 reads TGTGCCAGCAGTGCGCCGGGACAGGGGGCGGAGACCCAGTACTTC. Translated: CASSAPGQGAETQYF.

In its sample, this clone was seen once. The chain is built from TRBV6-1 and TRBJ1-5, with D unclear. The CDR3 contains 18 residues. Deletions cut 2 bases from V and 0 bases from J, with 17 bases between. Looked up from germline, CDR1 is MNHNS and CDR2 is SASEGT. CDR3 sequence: CASSEYKPGQYSNQPQHF. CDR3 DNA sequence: TGTGCCAGCAGTGAATATAAGCCGGGTCAGTATAGCAATCAGCCCCAGCATTTT.

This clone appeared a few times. The CDR3 protein is CASSYSGTGEETQYF. CDR3 bases: TGTGCCAGCAGTTACTCCGGGACAGGGGAAGAGACCCAGTACTTC. The gene calls are TRBV6-5 and TRBJ2-5; 10 nucleotides line up with TRBD1. Germline CDR1 reads MNHEY; CDR2 reads SVGAGI. J was trimmed by 3 bases and V by 0 bases; bases with no gene match: 1. The CDR3 is made up of 15 amino acids.

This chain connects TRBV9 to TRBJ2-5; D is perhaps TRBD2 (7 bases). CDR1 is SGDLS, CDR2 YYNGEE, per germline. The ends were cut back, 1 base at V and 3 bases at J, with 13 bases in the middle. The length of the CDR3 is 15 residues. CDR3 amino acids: CASSVRGGLKETQYF. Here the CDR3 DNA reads TGTGCCAGCAGCGTAAGGGGGGGATTAAAAGAGACCCAGTACTTC.

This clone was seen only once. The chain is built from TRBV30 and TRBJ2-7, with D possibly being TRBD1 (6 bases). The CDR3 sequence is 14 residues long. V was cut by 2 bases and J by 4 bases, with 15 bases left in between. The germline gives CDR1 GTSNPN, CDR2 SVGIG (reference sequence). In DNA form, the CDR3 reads TGTGCCTGGAGTCCCACAGGGTGGAGATACGAGCAGTACTTC. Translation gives CAWSPTGWRYEQYF.

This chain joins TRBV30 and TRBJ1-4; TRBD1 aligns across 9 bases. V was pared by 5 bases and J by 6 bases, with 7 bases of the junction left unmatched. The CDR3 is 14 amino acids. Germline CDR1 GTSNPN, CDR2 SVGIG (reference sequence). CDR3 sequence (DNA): TGTGCCTGGGGACAGGGGACCATGTATGAAAAACTGTTTTTT. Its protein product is CAWGQGTMYEKLFF.